This entry describes one T cell receptor (beta chain). As yet, its antigen is unknown. The sample originates from a study of radiation and T cells in renal cell carcinoma. Treatment described: 15 Gy SBRT to primary tumor, nephrectomy 4 weeks later. V lost 4 bases to trimming and J lost 7 bases, with 11 bases between them. This CDR3 spans 13 amino acids. Germline lookup yields CDR1 MRHNA and CDR2 SNTAGT. General observations from the study: Compared with controls, irradiated tumors showed greater TCR clonality.

Sequenced by immunoSEQ multiplex PCR; TCRdb stores in-frame clones only, minus some. The sample lists approximately 20,000 clones; approximately 62% were seen once. Sequencing was performed on tumor tissue, taken from a patient whose treatment included radiotherapy and nephrectomy. The clonotype comes from a woman aged 70-85 years with renal cell carcinoma. V is TRBV6-4 and J is TRBJ2-1; D unresolved. The CDR3 protein is CASSVTIGNEQFF. In nucleotides, the CDR3 is TGTGCCAGCAGTGTAACTATTGGGAATGAGCAGTTCTTC.